A selection of T cell receptor beta chains follows, all from one sample in a study of cytomegalovirus exposure and HLA in healthy donors. Only in-frame clones appear in the TCRdb table, and some are missing; sequencing was by immunoSEQ multiplex PCR. Found here are 95,000 to 150,000 clones, 76% of them singletons; the top ten hold approximately 2%. The sample comprised PBMCs. Receptor source: a man between 45 and 60 years old in good health and CMV-seronegative. CDR3s include the opening cysteine and the closing phenylalanine or tryptophan. D genes are given only for firm matches. The listing skips clone size in some rows; elsewhere it reads once, few, many or a size class.

TRBV6-1	NA	TRBJ1-4	NA	CASSEAGLNGLFF	TGTGCCAGCAGTGAGGCAGGGCTAAACGGACTGTTTTTT
TRBV6-5	NA	TRBJ1-2	NA	CASTLGQGNGYTF	TGTGCCAGCACCCTCGGGCAGGGAAATGGCTACACCTTC
TRBV19	once	TRBJ1-5	NA	CASTLPGGGNQPQHF	TGTGCCAGTACCCTCCCAGGAGGCGGAAATCAGCCCCAGCATTTT
TRBV5-1	NA	TRBJ2-3	NA	CASSLMGGRFSDTQYF	TGCGCCAGCAGCTTGATGGGGGGGCGCTTTTCAGATACGCAGTATTTT
TRBV19	NA	TRBJ1-1	NA	CASSIAGTTNTEAFF	TGTGCCAGTAGTATTGCGGGGACCACGAACACTGAAGCTTTCTTT
TRBV6-5	few	TRBJ1-1	NA	CASKAEQGHEAFF	TGTGCCAGCAAAGCGGAACAGGGTCATGAAGCTTTCTTT
TRBV25-1	NA	TRBJ2-5	TRBD2	CASSESSGGPETQYF	TGTGCCAGCAGTGAATCCAGCGGGGGGCCCGAGACCCAGTACTTC
TRBV2	NA	TRBJ1-5	TRBD1	CASRTGGPESNQPQHF	TGTGCCAGCAGAACAGGGGGCCCAGAGAGCAATCAGCCCCAGCATTTT
TRBV5-1	NA	TRBJ1-1	NA	CASSLNRLDTEAFF	TGCGCCAGCAGCTTGAACCGACTCGACACTGAAGCTTTCTTT
TRBV4-1	NA	TRBJ1-4	NA	CASGWGGATNEKLFF	TGCGCCAGCGGGTGGGGAGGCGCAACTAATGAAAAACTGTTTTTT
TRBV19	NA	TRBJ1-4	NA	CASSMRTYQNNEKLFF	TGTGCCAGTAGTATGCGGACATACCAAAATAATGAAAAACTGTTTTTT
TRBV6-1	NA	TRBJ2-2	NA	CASSSLFRGVFF	TGTGCCAGCAGTTCTCTCTTCAGGGGGGTGTTTTTT
TRBV19	NA	TRBJ2-1	NA	CASSSGHYNEQFF	TGTGCCAGTAGCTCGGGACACTACAATGAGCAGTTCTTC
TRBV4-1	few	TRBJ1-2	TRBD1	CASSQTRAGTGGSGYTF	TGCGCCAGCAGCCAAACCAGGGCCGGGACAGGGGGAAGTGGCTACACCTTC
TRBV5-4	NA	TRBJ1-2	NA	CASSLATEGGYGYTF	TGTGCCAGCAGCTTGGCCACGGAGGGTGGCTATGGCTACACCTTC
TRBV6-6	NA	TRBJ1-5	NA	CASSSPSGAQHF	TGTGCCAGCAGTTCCCCGTCGGGGGCCCAGCATTTT
TRBV28	NA	TRBJ1-5	NA	CASSFLDNYSNQPQHF	TGTGCCAGCAGTTTTTTGGACAACTATAGCAATCAGCCCCAGCATTTT
TRBV5-1	NA	TRBJ1-1	NA	CASSQGWTSEAFF	TGCGCCAGCAGCCAAGGGTGGACTTCCGAAGCTTTCTTT
TRBV11-2	NA	TRBJ1-1	NA	CASSPVQGAFF	TGTGCCAGCAGCCCAGTACAGGGAGCTTTCTTT
TRBV7-9	few	TRBJ1-3	NA	CASSSTSNTIYF	TGTGCCAGCAGCTCCACTTCGAACACCATATATTTT
TRBV28	NA	TRBJ2-2	NA	CASSIVDSGELFF	TGTGCCAGCAGCATCGTGGACTCCGGGGAGCTGTTTTTT
TRBV19	NA	TRBJ2-3	NA	CASSTGNKGPDTQYF	TGTGCCAGTAGTACAGGGAACAAGGGCCCAGATACGCAGTATTTT
TRBV30	NA	TRBJ1-5	NA	CAWSRGPDQPQHF	TGTGCCTGGAGTCGAGGCCCCGACCAGCCCCAGCATTTT
TRBV7-9	NA	TRBJ1-6	NA	CASRSEGGEVDNSPLHF	TGTGCCAGCAGGTCGGAAGGGGGGGAAGTGGATAATTCACCCCTCCACTTT
TRBV6-1	few	TRBJ1-2	TRBD1	CASTGTGHGYTF	TGTGCCAGCACTGGGACAGGGCATGGCTACACCTTC
TRBV9	NA	TRBJ2-5	NA	CASSDPRGQETQYF	TGTGCCAGCAGCGACCCTCGGGGCCAAGAGACCCAGTACTTC
TRBV18	NA	TRBJ1-2	TRBD1	CASSPRQGDNHYGYTF	TGTGCCAGCTCACCTAGACAGGGTGATAATCACTATGGCTACACCTTC
TRBV29-1	NA	TRBJ1-2	NA	CNVVGGQNYGYTF	TGCAACGTTGTGGGTGGGCAGAACTATGGCTACACCTTC
TRBV10-1	NA	TRBJ2-1	TRBD1	CASSESTGDYNEQFF	TGCGCCAGCAGTGAGTCGACAGGGGATTACAATGAGCAGTTCTTC
TRBV7-3	once	TRBJ2-3	NA	CASSQAKSYTQYF	TGTGCCAGCAGCCAAGCGAAATCTTATACGCAGTATTTT
TRBV2	NA	TRBJ2-5	NA	CASSEEAAFRETQYF	TGTGCCAGCAGTGAAGAGGCGGCGTTTAGAGAGACCCAGTACTTC
TRBV18	NA	TRBJ1-2	NA	CASSDLVGASYGYTF	TGTGCCAGCTCCGACCTGGTGGGGGCCTCATATGGCTACACCTTC
TRBV4-2	NA	TRBJ2-7	NA	CASSQGGPGTYDEQYF	TGTGCCAGCAGCCAAGGGGGGCCAGGCACCTACGACGAGCAGTACTTC
TRBV7-2	NA	TRBJ1-6	NA	CASSLTGGERNSPLHF	TGTGCCAGCAGCTTAACTGGGGGCGAGCGTAATTCACCCCTCCACTTT
TRBV4-3	NA	TRBJ2-7	NA	CASSQDKPGPYEQYF	TGCGCCAGCAGCCAAGATAAACCTGGCCCCTACGAGCAGTACTTC
TRBV4-1	NA	TRBJ2-3	NA	CASSQDLGASKYTDTQYF	TGCGCCAGCAGCCAAGATCTAGGGGCCTCCAAGTACACAGATACGCAGTATTTT
TRBV6-1	NA	TRBJ2-3	NA	CASSEVMAAASTDTQYF	TGTGCCAGCAGTGAAGTGATGGCCGCGGCAAGCACAGATACGCAGTATTTT
TRBV19	NA	TRBJ1-6	NA	CASSISQGSPLHF	TGTGCCAGTAGTATTAGTCAGGGTTCACCCCTCCACTTT
TRBV19	NA	TRBJ1-2	NA	CASSMGGYGYTF	TGTGCCAGTAGTATGGGAGGCTATGGCTACACCTTC
TRBV11-2	NA	TRBJ1-5	TRBD1	CASSSGQFNQPQHF	TGTGCCAGCAGCTCGGGACAGTTCAATCAGCCCCAGCATTTT
TRBV7-8	once	TRBJ2-2	TRBD1	CASSYRGRSGELFF	TGTGCCAGCAGCTACAGGGGACGGTCCGGGGAGCTGTTTTTT
TRBV11-3	NA	TRBJ1-6	NA	CASSLEVFNSPLHF	TGTGCCAGCAGCTTGGAGGTCTTTAATTCACCCCTCCACTTT
TRBV27	NA	TRBJ1-5	NA	CASSPDRGQPQHF	TGTGCCAGCAGCCCCGACCGGGGTCAGCCCCAGCATTTT
TRBV10-3	NA	TRBJ1-1	NA	CAVRQEYTEAFF	TGTGCCGTCAGACAGGAGTACACTGAAGCTTTCTTT
TRBV6-5	few	TRBJ1-2	TRBD1	CASRQGENYGYTF	TGTGCCAGCAGACAGGGGGAGAACTATGGCTACACCTTC
TRBV5-4	NA	TRBJ2-5	TRBD2	CASRLIGASGGETQYF	TGTGCCAGCAGGTTGATCGGGGCTAGCGGGGGAGAGACCCAGTACTTC
TRBV5-1	few	TRBJ2-7	NA	CASSFADGAYEQYF	TGCGCCAGCAGCTTTGCTGACGGGGCCTACGAGCAGTACTTC
TRBV6-4	NA	TRBJ2-3	NA	CASSAAGLAFFADTQYF	TGTGCCAGCAGTGCTGCCGGGCTAGCGTTTTTCGCAGATACGCAGTATTTT
TRBV5-4	NA	TRBJ2-5	TRBD1	CASSRPTTGVGETQYF	TGTGCCAGCAGCCGGCCCACGACAGGGGTCGGAGAGACCCAGTACTTC
TRBV6-5	NA	TRBJ1-1	TRBD1	CASRHRQGNTEAFF	TGTGCCAGCAGACACAGACAGGGGAACACTGAAGCTTTCTTT
TRBV7-9	NA	TRBJ1-1	NA	CSSSFFGQGSFF	NA
TRBV6-5	NA	TRBJ2-1	NA	CASRRWRGNNEQFF	TGTGCCAGCAGACGCTGGCGGGGAAACAATGAGCAGTTCTTC
TRBV28	NA	TRBJ1-6	NA	CASIQGTAYNSPLHF	TGTGCCAGCATACAAGGGACTGCATATAATTCACCCCTCCACTTT
TRBV2	NA	TRBJ1-1	NA	CASTLGAGAEAFF	TGTGCCAGCACCCTTGGGGCAGGGGCTGAAGCTTTCTTT
TRBV5-5	few	TRBJ1-6	NA	CASNLRGGTNSPLHF	TGTGCCAGCAACCTCAGAGGTGGCACCAATTCACCCCTCCACTTT
TRBV19	NA	TRBJ2-1	TRBD2	CASSIAGNVYNEQFF	TGTGCCAGTTCTATAGCGGGGAATGTTTACAATGAGCAGTTCTTC
TRBV2	once	TRBJ1-2	TRBD1	CASSNRDRVARGYTF	TGTGCCAGCAGCAACCGGGACAGGGTTGCGCGAGGCTACACCTTC
TRBV28	NA	TRBJ2-2	NA	CASSLYGVGTGELFF	TGTGCCAGCAGTTTATACGGTGTCGGCACCGGGGAGCTGTTTTTT
TRBV5-1	NA	TRBJ2-2	TRBD1	CASSLGQGISGELFF	TGCGCCAGCAGCTTGGGACAGGGTATCTCCGGGGAGCTGTTTTTT
TRBV10-3	NA	TRBJ2-7	TRBD2	CATQRGRSYEQYF	TGTGCCACACAGCGGGGCCGCTCCTACGAGCAGTACTTC